A single sample is the source of the 18 T cell receptor beta chains below, sequenced in a study of a mutant IDH1 vaccine in newly diagnosed glioma. Their antigens remain unidentified. The sample's time point: week 23, last vaccination. Every vaccination contained 300 ug of the mutant IDH1 20-mer peptide and was paired with topical imiquimod. Some clones are missing from TCRdb's copy, which holds only in-frame ones; the method was immunoSEQ multiplex PCR. The repertoire has tens of thousands of clones, over 70% of them found once; the top ten carry around 6.5%. The sample here was PBMCs, taken from a glioma patient whose treatment included an IDH1 peptide vaccine. These TCRs come from a woman aged 40-49 years with glioma. Some clones in this sample may be carry-over from other donors' samples.

V usage is TRBV29-1 and J usage is TRBJ1-1; TRBD1 matches 8 bases. The V gene end was trimmed by 3 bases and the J gene end by 5 bases; junction bases not matched to a gene: 5. Germline V gene data show CDR1 as SQVTM and CDR2 as ANQGSEA. The CDR3 runs 13 residues. The CDR3 region is CSVDFTGGTEAFF. The CDR3 DNA follows: TGCAGCGTTGATTTCACAGGGGGAACTGAAGCTTTCTTT.

This clone has just one count. J is TRBJ2-7 and V is TRBV5-4, with D unresolved. Deletions cut 0 bases from V and 6 bases from J, with 7 bases between. This CDR3 is 12 amino acids long. The germline V gene has CDR1 SGHNT and CDR2 YYREEE (reference sequence). In DNA, the CDR3 is TGTGCCAGCAGCTTGGAGTGGGTCGAGCAGTACTTC. The encoded protein is CASSLEWVEQYF.

This chain uses TRBV19 with TRBJ1-3; a weak D match, TRBD1 (5 bases). CDR1 is LNHDA and CDR2 is SQIVND in the germline V gene (reference sequence). V lost 10 bases and J lost 6, with 13 bases in between. The CDR3 loop spans 12 amino acids. CDR3 sequence reads: CATRPGANTIYF. As DNA, the CDR3 is TGTGCCACCCGTCCCGGGGCAAACACCATATATTTT.

The V call is TRBV27, the J call TRBJ2-7; the D is unclear. The CDR3 spans 11 residues. Germline loops: CDR1 MNHEY, CDR2 SMNVEV (reference sequence). The ends were cut back, 2 bases at V and 5 bases at J, with 4 bases in the middle. CDR3 loop: CASSLGNEQYF. The CDR3 nucleotides read TGTGCCAGCAGTTTAGGAAACGAGCAGTACTTC.

The chain is built from TRBV10-3 and TRBJ2-7; D may correspond to TRBD1 or TRBD2 (6 bases each). Trimming took off 0 bases at V and 7 bases at J, with 10 bases between the two ends. In germline, CDR1 is ENHRY, CDR2 SYGVKD. The CDR3 covers 13 residues. This chain's CDR3 is CAISESGAGEQYF. CDR3 nucleotide sequence: TGTGCCATCAGTGAGTCGGGGGCGGGGGAGCAGTACTTC.

This chain joins TRBV6-1 and TRBJ1-2; D unresolved. CDR1 and CDR2 from the germline V gene are MNHNS and SASEGT. The V and J ends lost 7 bases and 6 bases respectively, with 15 bases between them. The CDR3 spans 13 residues. CDR3 protein: CASKVRASDGYTF. DNA of the CDR3: TGTGCCAGCAAAGTAAGGGCATCAGATGGCTACACCTTC.

This chain connects TRBV7-4 to TRBJ2-1, with 8 positions matching TRBD1. This CDR3 comprises 16 residues. V trimming: 4 bases; J trimming: 7 bases; junction bases outside the gene matches: 12. CDR1 and CDR2 (germline): SGHVT, SQSDAQ. CDR3 bases: TGTGCCAGCAGCTCCGTGGACAGGGTGGCCCTAAATGAGCAGTTCTTC. Amino acid sequence: CASSSVDRVALNEQFF.

The chain uses TRBV15 and TRBJ1-1; tentatively, D is TRBD1 (6 bases). V lost 7 bases and J 0 bases, leaving 12 bases between the germline ends. Germline lookup yields CDR1 LNHNV and CDR2 YYDKDF (reference sequence). The CDR3 is 14 residues long. The chain's CDR3 is CATTIGQMNTEAFF. The DNA for the CDR3 is TGTGCCACCACAATCGGACAGATGAACACTGAAGCTTTCTTT.

V and J are TRBV13 and TRBJ2-7; TRBD1 matches at 7 bases. Losses at the gene ends were 4 bases for V and 0 bases for J; bases not matched to a gene: 3. The CDR3 is made up of 14 amino acids. CDR1 is PRHDT, CDR2 FYEKMQ, per germline (reference sequence). In DNA form, the CDR3 reads TGTGCCAGCAGCTCCCAGGGGGACTCCTACGAGCAGTACTTC. This codes for CASSSQGDSYEQYF. Full variable domain (rest looked up from reference TRBV13 and TRBJ2-7): AAGVIQSPRHLIKEKRETATLKCYPIPRHDTVYWYQQGPGQDPQFLISFYEKMQSDKGSIPDRFSAQQFSDYHSELNMSSLELGDSALYFCASSSQGDSYEQYFGPGTRLTVT.

The chain joins TRBV5-6 to TRBJ2-3, with a possible D match to TRBD2 (6 bases). This CDR3 has 15 residues. Trimming pared 0 bases from V and 2 bases from J, leaving 10 bases between. The germline V gene encodes CDR1 SGHDT and CDR2 YYEEEE. CDR3 sequence (DNA): TGTGCCAGCAGCTTGGGACTAGTTAACACAGATACGCAGTATTTT. Its translation: CASSLGLVNTDTQYF.

This sequence joins TRBV6-5 and TRBJ1-5, with D perhaps TRBD1 (6 bases). The CDR3 length is 9 residues. Trimming stripped 11 bases from V and 9 bases from J, with 8 bases between. Germline assignment: CDR1 MNHEY and CDR2 SVGAGI. The CDR3 sequence is CAPRGPQHF. CDR3 nucleotides: TGTGCCCCCAGGGGGCCCCAGCATTTT.

This chain joins TRBV5-8 and TRBJ2-3, with D perhaps matching TRBD2 (6 bases). The CDR3 consists of 13 residues. Germline V gene lookup returns CDR1 SGHTS and CDR2 YDEGEE. V was clipped by 0 bases and J by 8 bases, with 10 bases between them. The DNA of the CDR3 is TGTGCCAGCAGCTTGGCCGGGGGTAGTACGCAGTATTTT. Translating it yields CASSLAGGSTQYF.

V usage is TRBV11-3 and J usage is TRBJ2-5, with TRBD1 matching over 9 bases. V was clipped by 5 bases and J by 5 bases; unmatched bases: 9. This CDR3 contains 15 residues. Germline V CDR1 and CDR2: SGHNT, YENEEA. This CDR3 is CASSEDRGREETQYF. The CDR3 region has the DNA TGTGCCAGCAGCGAGGACAGGGGACGTGAGGAGACCCAGTACTTC.

The table lists this clone with a few counts. CDR3 coding DNA: TGTGCCAGCAGCTTTAATCAGGGCCCTATTTCAGCTAACTATGGCTACACCTTC. This codes for CASSFNQGPISANYGYTF. The chain employs TRBV7-9 and TRBJ1-2; D possibly corresponds to TRBD1 (5 bases). Deletions cut 3 bases from V and 0 bases from J, with 20 bases between. Germline CDR1 SEHNR, CDR2 FQNEAQ (reference sequence). CDR3 length: 18 amino acids.

The V call is TRBV7-2, the J call TRBJ1-1, with a weak D call TRBD1 (5 bases). Germline CDR1 is SGHTA and CDR2 is FQGNSA. The CDR3 length is 14 residues. V shed 4 bases and J shed 4 bases, with 13 bases lying between them. The CDR3 DNA sequence: TGTGCCAGCAGCTCCCCTCGGGGGGGCACTGAAGCTTTCTTT. Amino acids: CASSSPRGGTEAFF.

Only one count was recorded for this clone. This CDR3 reads CASGQGYGYTF. CDR3 nucleotide sequence: TGTGCCAGTGGACAGGGCTATGGCTACACCTTC. This chain uses TRBV2 with TRBJ1-2; 8 bases line up with TRBD1. CDR3 length: 11 residues. Germline assignment: CDR1 SNHLY and CDR2 FYNNEI. With 9 bases clipped from V and 4 bases from J, the junction kept 1 base outside the gene matches. The whole variable domain, remainder taken from reference TRBV2 and TRBJ1-2, is EPEVTQTPSHQVTQMGQEVILRCVPISNHLYFYWYRQILGQKVEFLVSFYNNEISEKSEIFDDQFSVERPDGSNFTLKIRSTKLEDSAMYFCASGQGYGYTFGSGTRLTVV.

This rearrangement joins TRBV4-3 to TRBJ2-5; 8 positions agree with TRBD2. V shed 0 bases, J shed 4 bases, and the junction held 4 bases outside the gene matches. Germline loops: CDR1 LGHNA, CDR2 YSLEER. The length of the CDR3 is 15 residues. The CDR3 DNA sequence: TGCGCCAGCAGCCAAGAAGGGACTAGAGGAGAGACCCAGTACTTC. Translating it yields CASSQEGTRGETQYF.

The chain recombines TRBV6-4 with TRBJ2-2; 7 bases map to TRBD1. CDR1 and CDR2 (germline): MRHNA, SNTAGT. The CDR3 loop spans 15 amino acids. The trim removed 6 bases at V and 1 base at J, leaving 5 bases unmatched. The CDR3 coding sequence is TGTGCCAGCAGCCAATCAGGGGGGAACACCGGGGAGCTGTTTTTT. Its protein product is CASSQSGGNTGELFF.